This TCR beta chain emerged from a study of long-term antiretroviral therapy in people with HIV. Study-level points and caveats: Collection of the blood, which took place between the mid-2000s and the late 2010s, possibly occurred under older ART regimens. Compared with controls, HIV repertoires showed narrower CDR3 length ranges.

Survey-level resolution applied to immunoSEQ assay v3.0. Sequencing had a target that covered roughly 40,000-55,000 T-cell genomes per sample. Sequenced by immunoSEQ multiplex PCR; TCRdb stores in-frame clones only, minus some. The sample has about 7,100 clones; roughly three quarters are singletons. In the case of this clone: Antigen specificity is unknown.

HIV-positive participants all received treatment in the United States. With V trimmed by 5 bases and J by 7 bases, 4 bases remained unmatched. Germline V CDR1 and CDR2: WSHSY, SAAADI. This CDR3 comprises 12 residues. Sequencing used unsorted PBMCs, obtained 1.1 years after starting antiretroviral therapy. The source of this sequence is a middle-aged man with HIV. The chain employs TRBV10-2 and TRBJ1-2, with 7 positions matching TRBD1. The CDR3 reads CASSHTGAGYTF. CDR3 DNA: TGCGCCAGCAGTCACACAGGGGCTGGCTACACCTTC.